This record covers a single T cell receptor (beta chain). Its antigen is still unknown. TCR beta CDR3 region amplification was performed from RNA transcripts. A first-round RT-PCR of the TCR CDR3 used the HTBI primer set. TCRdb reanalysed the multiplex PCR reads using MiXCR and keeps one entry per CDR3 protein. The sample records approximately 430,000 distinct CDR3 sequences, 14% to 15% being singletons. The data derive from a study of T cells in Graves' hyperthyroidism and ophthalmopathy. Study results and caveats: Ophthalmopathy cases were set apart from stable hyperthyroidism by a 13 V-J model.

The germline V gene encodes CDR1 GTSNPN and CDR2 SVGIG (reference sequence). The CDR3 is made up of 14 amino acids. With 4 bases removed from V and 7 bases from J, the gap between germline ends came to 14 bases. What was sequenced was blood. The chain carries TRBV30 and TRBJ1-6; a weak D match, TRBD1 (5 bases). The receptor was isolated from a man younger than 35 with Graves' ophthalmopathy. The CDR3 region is CAWKGPSRNSPLHF. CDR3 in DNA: TGTGCCTGGAAGGGACCCTCTAGGAATTCACCCCTCCACTTT.